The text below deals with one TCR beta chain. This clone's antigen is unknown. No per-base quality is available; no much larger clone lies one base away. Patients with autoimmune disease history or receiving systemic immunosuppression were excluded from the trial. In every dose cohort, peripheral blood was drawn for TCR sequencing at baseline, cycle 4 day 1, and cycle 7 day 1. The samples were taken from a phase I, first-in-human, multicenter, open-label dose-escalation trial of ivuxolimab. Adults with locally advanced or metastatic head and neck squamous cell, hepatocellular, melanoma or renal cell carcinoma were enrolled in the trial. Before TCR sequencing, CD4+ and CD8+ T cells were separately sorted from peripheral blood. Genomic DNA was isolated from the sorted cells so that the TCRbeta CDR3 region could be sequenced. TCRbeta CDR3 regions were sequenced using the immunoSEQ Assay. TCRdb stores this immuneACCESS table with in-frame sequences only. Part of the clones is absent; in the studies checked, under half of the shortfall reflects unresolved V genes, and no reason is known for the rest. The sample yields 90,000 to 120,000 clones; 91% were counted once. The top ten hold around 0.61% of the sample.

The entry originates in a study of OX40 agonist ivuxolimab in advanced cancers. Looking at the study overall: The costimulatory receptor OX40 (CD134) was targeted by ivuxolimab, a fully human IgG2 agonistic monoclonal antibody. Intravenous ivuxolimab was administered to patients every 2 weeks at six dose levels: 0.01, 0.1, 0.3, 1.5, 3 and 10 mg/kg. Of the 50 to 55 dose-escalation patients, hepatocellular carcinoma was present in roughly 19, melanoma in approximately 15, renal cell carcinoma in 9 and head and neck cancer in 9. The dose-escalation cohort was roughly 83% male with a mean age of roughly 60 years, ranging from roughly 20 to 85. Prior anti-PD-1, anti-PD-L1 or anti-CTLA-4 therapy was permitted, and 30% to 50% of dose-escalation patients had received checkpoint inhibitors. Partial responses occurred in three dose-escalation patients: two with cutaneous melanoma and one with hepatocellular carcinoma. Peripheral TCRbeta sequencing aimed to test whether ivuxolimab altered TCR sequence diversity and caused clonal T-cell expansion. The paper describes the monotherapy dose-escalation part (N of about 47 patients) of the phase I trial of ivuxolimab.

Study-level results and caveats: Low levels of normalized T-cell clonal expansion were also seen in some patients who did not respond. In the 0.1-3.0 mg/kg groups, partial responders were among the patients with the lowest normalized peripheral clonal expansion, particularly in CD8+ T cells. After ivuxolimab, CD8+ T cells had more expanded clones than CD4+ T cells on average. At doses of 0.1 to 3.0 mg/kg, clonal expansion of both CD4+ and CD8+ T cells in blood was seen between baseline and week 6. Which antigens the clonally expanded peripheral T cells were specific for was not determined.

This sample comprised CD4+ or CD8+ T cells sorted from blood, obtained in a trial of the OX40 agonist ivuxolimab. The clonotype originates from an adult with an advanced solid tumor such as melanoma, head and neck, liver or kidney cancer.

The CDR3 region has the sequence CASSSDRWNTEAFF. Read as DNA, the sequence is TGTGCCAGCAGCTCCGACAGGTGGAACACTGAAGCTTTCTTT. The rearranged segments are TRBV7-9 and TRBJ1-1; a weak D assignment points to TRBD1 (6 bases agree). A distance of 10 bases separates the germline ends of V and J, which lose 4 bases and 1 base respectively. In the germline V gene (reference sequence), CDR1 corresponds to SEHNR and CDR2 to FQNEAQ. CDR3 length: 14 amino acids, cysteine to phenylalanine. Only the CDR3 region is kept as DNA, spanning 42 bases read in frame from base 1.